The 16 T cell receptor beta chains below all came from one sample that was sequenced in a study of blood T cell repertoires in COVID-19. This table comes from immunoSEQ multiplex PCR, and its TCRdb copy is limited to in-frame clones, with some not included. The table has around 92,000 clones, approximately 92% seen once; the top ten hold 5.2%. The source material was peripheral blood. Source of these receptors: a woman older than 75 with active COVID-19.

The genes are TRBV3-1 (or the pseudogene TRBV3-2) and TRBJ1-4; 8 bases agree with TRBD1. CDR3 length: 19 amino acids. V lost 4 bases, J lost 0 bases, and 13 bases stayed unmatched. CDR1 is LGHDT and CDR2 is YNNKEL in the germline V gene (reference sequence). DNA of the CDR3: TGTGCCAGCAGCCTCAATCCCCTCGGACAGGGCTCAACTAATGAAAAACTGTTTTTT. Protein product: CASSLNPLGQGSTNEKLFF.

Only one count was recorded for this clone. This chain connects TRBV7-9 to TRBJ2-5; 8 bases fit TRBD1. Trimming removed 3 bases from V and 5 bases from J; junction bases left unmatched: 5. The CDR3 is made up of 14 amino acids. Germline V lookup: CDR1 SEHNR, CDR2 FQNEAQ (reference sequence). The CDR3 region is CASSFSDRAETQYF. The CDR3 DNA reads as TGTGCCAGCAGCTTCTCGGACAGGGCGGAGACCCAGTACTTC.

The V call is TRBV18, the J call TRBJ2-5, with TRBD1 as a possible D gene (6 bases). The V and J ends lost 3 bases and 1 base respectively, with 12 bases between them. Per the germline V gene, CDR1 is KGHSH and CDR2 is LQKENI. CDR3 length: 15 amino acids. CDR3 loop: CASSPTVGAQETQYF. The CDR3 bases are TGTGCCAGCTCACCGACCGTGGGGGCCCAAGAGACCCAGTACTTC.

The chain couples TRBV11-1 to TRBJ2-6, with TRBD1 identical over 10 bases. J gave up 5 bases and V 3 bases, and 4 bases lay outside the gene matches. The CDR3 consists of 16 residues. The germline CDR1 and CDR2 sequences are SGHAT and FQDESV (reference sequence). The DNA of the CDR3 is TGTGCCAGCAGCTTCGGGACAGGGGTCCGGGCCAACGTCCTGACTTTC. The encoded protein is CASSFGTGVRANVLTF. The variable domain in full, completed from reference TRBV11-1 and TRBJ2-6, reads EAEVAQSPRYKITEKSQAVAFWCDPISGHATLYWYRQILGQGPELLVQFQDESVVDDSQLPKDRFSAERLKGVDSTLKIQPAELGDSAMYLCASSFGTGVRANVLTFGAGSRLTVL.

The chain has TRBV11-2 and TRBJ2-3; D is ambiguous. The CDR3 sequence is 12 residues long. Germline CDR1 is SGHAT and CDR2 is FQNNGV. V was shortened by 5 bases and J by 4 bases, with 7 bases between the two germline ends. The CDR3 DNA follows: TGTGCCAGCAGCCCGGTCGCAGATACGCAGTATTTT. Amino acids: CASSPVADTQYF. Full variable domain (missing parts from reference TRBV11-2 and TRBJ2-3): EAGVAQSPRYKIIEKRQSVAFWCNPISGHATLYWYQQILGQGPKLLIQFQNNGVVDDSQLPKDRFSAERLKGVDSTLKIQPAKLEDSAVYLCASSPVADTQYFGPGTRLTVL.

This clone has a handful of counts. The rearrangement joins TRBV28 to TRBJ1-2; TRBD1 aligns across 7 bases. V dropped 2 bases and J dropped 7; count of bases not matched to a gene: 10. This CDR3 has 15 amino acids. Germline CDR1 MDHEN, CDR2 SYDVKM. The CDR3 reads CASSLNRGRSGGYTF. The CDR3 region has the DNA TGTGCCAGCAGTTTAAATAGGGGGCGATCGGGTGGCTACACCTTC.

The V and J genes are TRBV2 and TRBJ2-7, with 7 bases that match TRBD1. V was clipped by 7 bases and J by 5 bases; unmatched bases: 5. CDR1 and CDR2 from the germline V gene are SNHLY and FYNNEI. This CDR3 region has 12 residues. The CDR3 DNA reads TGTGCCAGCACGCGACAGGGTCACGAGCAGTACTTC. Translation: CASTRQGHEQYF. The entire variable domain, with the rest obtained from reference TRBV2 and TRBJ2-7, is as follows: EPEVTQTPSHQVTQMGQEVILRCVPISNHLYFYWYRQILGQKVEFLVSFYNNEISEKSEIFDDQFSVERPDGSNFTLKIRSTKLEDSAMYFCASTRQGHEQYFGPGTRLTVT.

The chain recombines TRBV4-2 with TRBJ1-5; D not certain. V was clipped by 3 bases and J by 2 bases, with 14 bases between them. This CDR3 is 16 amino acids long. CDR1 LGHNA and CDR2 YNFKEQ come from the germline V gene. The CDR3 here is CASSQVLSGGNQPQHF. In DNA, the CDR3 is TGTGCCAGCAGCCAGGTGTTGAGCGGGGGCAATCAGCCCCAGCATTTT.

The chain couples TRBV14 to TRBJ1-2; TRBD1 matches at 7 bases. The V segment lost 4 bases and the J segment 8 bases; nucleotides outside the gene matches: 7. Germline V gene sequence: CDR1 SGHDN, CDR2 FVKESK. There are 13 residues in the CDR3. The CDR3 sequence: CASSRQTGNGYTF. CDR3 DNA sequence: TGTGCCAGCAGCCGACAGACAGGGAACGGCTACACCTTC.

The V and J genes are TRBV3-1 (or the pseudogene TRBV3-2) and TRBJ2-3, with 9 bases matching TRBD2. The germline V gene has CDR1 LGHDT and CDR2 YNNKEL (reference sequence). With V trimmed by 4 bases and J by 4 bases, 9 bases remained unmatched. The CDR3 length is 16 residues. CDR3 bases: TGTGCCAGCAGCCGACGCCTAGCGGGACGAGCAGATACGCAGTATTTT. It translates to CASSRRLAGRADTQYF.

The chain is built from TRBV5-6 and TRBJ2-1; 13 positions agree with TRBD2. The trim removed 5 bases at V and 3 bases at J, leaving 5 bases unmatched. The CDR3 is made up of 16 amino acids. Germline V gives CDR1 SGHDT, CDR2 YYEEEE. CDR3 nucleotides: TGTGCCAGCAGGACGACTAGCGGGAGGAACTACAATGAGCAGTTCTTC. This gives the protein CASRTTSGRNYNEQFF.

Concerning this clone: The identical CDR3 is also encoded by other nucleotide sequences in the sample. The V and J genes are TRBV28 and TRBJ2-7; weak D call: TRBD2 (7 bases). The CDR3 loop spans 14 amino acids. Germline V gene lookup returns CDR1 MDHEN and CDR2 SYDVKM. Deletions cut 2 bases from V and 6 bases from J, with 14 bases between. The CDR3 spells CASSLPGGPGEQYF. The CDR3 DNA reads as TGTGCCAGCAGTTTACCCGGGGGGCCGGGCGAGCAGTACTTC.

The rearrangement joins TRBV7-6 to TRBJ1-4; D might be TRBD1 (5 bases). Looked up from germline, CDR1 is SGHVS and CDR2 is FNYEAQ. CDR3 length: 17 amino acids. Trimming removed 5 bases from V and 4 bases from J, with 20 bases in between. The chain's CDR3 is CASSTGERAGINEKLFF. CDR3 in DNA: TGTGCCAGCAGCACCGGAGAAAGGGCAGGGATTAATGAAAAACTGTTTTTT.

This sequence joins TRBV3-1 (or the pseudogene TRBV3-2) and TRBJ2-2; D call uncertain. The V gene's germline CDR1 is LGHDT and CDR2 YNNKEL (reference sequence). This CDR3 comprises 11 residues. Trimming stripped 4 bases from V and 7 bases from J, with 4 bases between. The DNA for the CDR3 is TGTGCCAGCAGCCCCGGCGGGGAGCTGTTTTTT. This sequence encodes CASSPGGELFF.

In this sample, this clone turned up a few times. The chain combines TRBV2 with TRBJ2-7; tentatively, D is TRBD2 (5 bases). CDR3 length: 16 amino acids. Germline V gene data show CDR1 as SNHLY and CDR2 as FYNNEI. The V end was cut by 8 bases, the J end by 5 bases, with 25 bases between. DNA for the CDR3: TGTGCCAGCCGCGCAAGCTTCCTTGGGAGCCCCGACGAGCAGTACTTC. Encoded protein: CASRASFLGSPDEQYF.

CDR3 nucleotides: TGTGCCACCAGCAGAGACAGCGGAGATGGCAATGAGCAGTTCTTC. Translating it yields CATSRDSGDGNEQFF. The chain links TRBV15 to TRBJ2-1, with D tentatively TRBD2 (5 bases). The CDR3 is 15 amino acids. V gave up 0 bases and J gave up 6 bases, with 12 bases separating them. CDR1 is LNHNV, CDR2 YYDKDF, per germline (reference sequence).